These T cell receptor beta chains were read from a single sample in a study of T cell changes during pregnancy in multiple sclerosis. TCRdb's table, derived via immunoSEQ multiplex PCR, lists solely in-frame clones and lacks some. The sample consists of fewer than 75,000 clones, 75% to 95% of them appearing once. The sample was peripheral blood, taken after pregnancy. These receptors were obtained from a female donor in good health, enrolled as a control in a pregnancy study. CDR3s include the opening cysteine and the closing phenylalanine or tryptophan. A D gene is named only where the DNA matches it firmly. For some rows the clone size is stated as once, few or many, or as a class when expanded; others skip it.

clone_size	v_call	d_call	j_call	cdr3_length	cdr3_aa	cdr3_nt
-	TRBV28	-	TRBJ1-5	15	CASSLAGRAGQPQHF	TGTGCCAGCAGTTTGGCGGGACGGGCAGGTCAGCCCCAGCATTTT
-	TRBV11-2	TRBD1	TRBJ1-4	15	CASSAGTASNEKLFF	TGTGCCAGCAGCGCTGGGACAGCTTCTAATGAAAAACTGTTTTTT
-	TRBV5-4	-	TRBJ2-7	13	CASSLDRRGEQYF	TGTGCCAGCAGCTTGGACAGGAGAGGCGAGCAGTACTTC
-	TRBV6-5	-	TRBJ2-1	15	CASTKWGEANNEQFF	TGTGCCAGCACTAAGTGGGGGGAGGCTAACAATGAGCAGTTCTTC
-	TRBV4-3	-	TRBJ2-1	15	CASSLLQGPYNEQFF	TGCGCCAGCAGCCTCCTACAGGGTCCCTACAATGAGCAGTTCTTC
-	TRBV19	-	TRBJ2-2	14	CASIGGDDTGELFF	TGTGCCAGTATAGGGGGGGACGACACCGGGGAGCTGTTTTTT
once	TRBV7-9	-	TRBJ2-7	12	CASVADTYEQYF	TGTGCCAGCGTGGCAGACACCTACGAGCAGTACTTC
-	TRBV23-1	-	TRBJ1-5	19	CASSHNGPNRVSYNQPQHF	TGCGCCAGCAGTCACAACGGTCCCAACAGGGTATCATACAATCAGCCCCAGCATTTT
once	TRBV7-2	-	TRBJ2-2	15	CASRPWAGSTGELFF	TGTGCCAGCAGACCTTGGGCGGGGTCTACCGGGGAGCTGTTTTTT
-	TRBV27	TRBD2	TRBJ2-1	16	CASSLRGLAIYNEQFF	TGTGCCAGCAGTTTACGGGGACTAGCAATATACAATGAGCAGTTCTTC
-	TRBV7-3	-	TRBJ2-2	14	CASSPGGTTGELFF	TGTGCCAGCAGCCCTGGGGGGACCACCGGGGAGCTGTTTTTT
-	TRBV6-6	-	TRBJ2-2	14	CASAVMVNTGELFF	TGTGCCAGCGCGGTCATGGTAAACACCGGGGAGCTGTTTTTT
-	TRBV6-1	TRBD1	TRBJ2-5	15	CASRTGGTVQETQYF	TGTGCCAGCAGGACAGGGGGGACAGTCCAAGAGACCCAGTACTTC
-	TRBV11-3	-	TRBJ1-1	14	CASSRRVMNTEAFF	TGTGCCAGCAGCCGGAGGGTAATGAACACTGAAGCTTTCTTT
once	TRBV28	-	TRBJ2-2	19	CASIYTPGGGTGNTGELFF	TGTGCCAGCATCTATACCCCCGGCGGGGGCACAGGCAACACCGGGGAGCTGTTTTTT
-	TRBV11-3	TRBD2	TRBJ2-1	13	CASSLLRENEQFF	TGTGCCAGCAGCTTACTGCGGGAGAATGAGCAGTTCTTC
-	TRBV28	TRBD2	TRBJ2-3	13	CASLAGGPDTQYF	TGTGCCAGCTTAGCGGGGGGGCCAGATACGCAGTATTTT
-	TRBV6-5	-	TRBJ2-7	12	CASSYQGYEQYF	TGTGCCAGCAGTTACCAGGGCTACGAGCAGTACTTC
-	TRBV9	TRBD2	TRBJ2-3	14	CASSPSGVADTQYF	TGTGCCAGCAGCCCTAGCGGGGTGGCAGATACGCAGTATTTT
-	TRBV5-1	-	TRBJ1-1	13	CASQRGGNTEAFF	TGCGCCAGCCAGCGCGGGGGGAACACTGAAGCTTTCTTT
-	TRBV9	-	TRBJ2-1	14	CASSVGLVHNEQFF	TGTGCCAGCAGCGTAGGGCTAGTCCACAATGAGCAGTTCTTC
-	TRBV7-3	TRBD1	TRBJ1-2	16	CASSLSQGGVDYGYTF	TGTGCCAGCAGCTTAAGCCAGGGGGGCGTAGACTATGGCTACACCTTC
-	TRBV18	TRBD2	TRBJ2-1	15	CASSPGGGGYNEQFF	TGTGCCAGCTCCCCCGGTGGGGGGGGTTACAATGAGCAGTTCTTC
-	TRBV6-6	-	TRBJ1-1	14	CAISSTRVNTEAFF	TGTGCCATTAGCTCCACACGGGTCAACACTGAAGCTTTCTTT
-	TRBV4-2	-	TRBJ1-3	16	CASSQDPGLSGNTIYF	TGTGCCAGCAGCCAAGATCCAGGGCTCTCTGGAAACACCATATATTTT
-	TRBV7-2	-	TRBJ2-5	11	CASSSRETQYF	TGTGCCAGCAGCTCACGGGAGACCCAGTACTTC
-	TRBV7-2	-	TRBJ2-1	11	CASLGYNEQFF	TGTGCCAGCCTCGGTTACAATGAGCAGTTCTTC
-	TRBV10-3	-	TRBJ1-3	16	CAISESKGSAGNTIYF	TGTGCCATCAGTGAGTCAAAGGGGTCCGCTGGAAACACCATATATTTT
-	TRBV18	TRBD1	TRBJ1-3	19	CASSPVGIDRGLSGNTIYF	TGTGCCAGCTCACCGGTCGGGATAGACAGGGGCCTCTCTGGAAACACCATATATTTT
-	TRBV7-7	TRBD2	TRBJ2-5	15	CASSSLAGQGETQYF	TGTGCCAGCAGCTCACTAGCGGGCCAAGGGGAGACCCAGTACTTC
-	TRBV29-1	-	TRBJ1-2	12	CSVGQGGYGYTF	TGCAGCGTTGGGCAGGGAGGTTATGGCTACACCTTC
-	TRBV2	-	TRBJ2-7	12	CASSDGQLIADF	TGTGCCAGCAGTGATGGCCAACTAATAGCGGACTTC
few	TRBV5-4	TRBD2	TRBJ2-1	15	CASSLGLADNNEQFF	TGTGCCAGCAGCTTGGGACTAGCAGACAACAATGAGCAGTTCTTC
-	TRBV7-9	-	TRBJ2-5	11	CASSIEETQYF	TGTGCCAGCAGCATTGAGGAGACCCAGTACTTC
once	TRBV5-1	-	TRBJ1-1	13	CASSLAGSGEAFF	TGCGCCAGCAGCTTGGCCGGTTCGGGGGAAGCTTTCTTT
-	TRBV7-2	-	TRBJ1-2	13	CASSLQEYYGYTF	TGTGCCAGCAGTTTGCAAGAGTACTATGGCTACACCTTC
-	TRBV18	-	TRBJ1-4	17	CASSPRFTGGPDEKLFF	TGTGCCAGCTCACCTAGGTTTACCGGGGGGCCGGATGAAAAACTGTTTTTT